Listed below are T cell receptor beta chains from one sample, sequenced in a study of OX40 agonist ivuxolimab in advanced cancers. Only in-frame clones appear in the TCRdb table, and some are missing; sequencing was by immunoSEQ multiplex PCR. The table records about 120,000 clones, 80% to 90% of them present only once. The specimen comprised CD4+ or CD8+ T cells sorted from blood, sampled in a trial of the OX40 agonist ivuxolimab. These receptors were collected from an adult with an advanced solid tumor such as melanoma, head and neck, liver or kidney cancer. Each CDR3 is given with its conserved first and last residue. A D gene is named only where the DNA matches it firmly. A clone size is listed for some rows: how often the clone was seen (once, few, many), or a class if it is expanded.

abundance	j_gene	d_gene	v_gene	len	CDR3nt	CDR3aa
-	TRBJ1-3	-	TRBV30	15	TGTGCCTGGAGTGTAACATGGGGATCTGGAAACACCATATATTTT	CAWSVTWGSGNTIYF
-	TRBJ2-2	-	TRBV7-3	13	TGTGCCAGCTCGAGCGGCCCGACCGGGGAGCTGTTTTTT	CASSSGPTGELFF
-	TRBJ1-5	-	TRBV19	15	TGTGCCAGTAGTATTGGCAGATATAGCAATCAGCCCCAGCATTTT	CASSIGRYSNQPQHF
-	TRBJ2-1	-	TRBV7-2	15	TGTGCCAGCAGCCCACCGGGACCGATATACAATGAGCAGTTCTTC	CASSPPGPIYNEQFF
-	TRBJ2-1	-	TRBV27	19	TGTGCCAGCAGTTATCGTCACTTAGGCCAGCCATGGTCCTACAATGAGCAGTTCTTC	CASSYRHLGQPWSYNEQFF
-	TRBJ2-2	TRBD2	TRBV6-1	14	TGTGCCAGCATTACGGGGGGGCCCGGCGGGGAGCTGTTTTTT	CASITGGPGGELFF
-	TRBJ2-1	-	TRBV11-2	16	TGTGCCAGCAGCCCGAACCTGGGCACAGGATCCAATGAGCAGTTCTTC	CASSPNLGTGSNEQFF
-	TRBJ1-5	-	TRBV27	14	TGTGCCAGCAGACAGACCTATAGCAATCAGCCCCAGCATTTT	CASRQTYSNQPQHF
-	TRBJ1-2	TRBD1	TRBV4-3	14	TGCGCCAGCAGCCAAGATCAGGGGGGAGGCGGCTACACCTTC	CASSQDQGGGGYTF
-	TRBJ1-2	TRBD1	TRBV4-3	16	TGCGCCAGCAGCCAAAACGGACAGGGTAATTGGGATGGCTACACCTTC	CASSQNGQGNWDGYTF
-	TRBJ2-7	-	TRBV5-5	15	TGTGCCAGCAGCTTGGAGGGGCAGGCGACCTACGAGCAGTACTTC	CASSLEGQATYEQYF
once	TRBJ1-5	-	TRBV5-6	13	TGTGCCAGCAGCGTGGAAGGCAATCAGCCCCAGCATTTT	CASSVEGNQPQHF
-	TRBJ1-2	-	TRBV2	14	TGTGCCAGCAGTGAAGCGGGACTAAACTATGGCTACACCTTC	CASSEAGLNYGYTF
-	TRBJ2-5	-	TRBV7-2	17	TGTGCCAGCAGCCAACAGTCACAACGGGGGTACCAAGAGACCCAGTACTTC	CASSQQSQRGYQETQYF
-	TRBJ2-1	-	TRBV6-4	15	TGTGCCAGCAGTCGTACACCCAACTCCTACAATGAGCAGTTCTTC	CASSRTPNSYNEQFF
-	TRBJ1-4	TRBD1	TRBV9	15	TGTGCCAGCAGCGTAGCTACAGGGGCTAATGAAAAACTGTTTTTT	CASSVATGANEKLFF
-	TRBJ1-5	-	TRBV6-1	15	TGTGCCAGCAGTGTCTTCGGACGTAGCAATCAGCCCCAGCATTTT	CASSVFGRSNQPQHF
-	TRBJ1-1	TRBD1	TRBV15	14	TGTGCCACCAGCACCAGGGGGCAGGACACTGAAGCTTTCTTT	CATSTRGQDTEAFF
once	TRBJ2-7	-	TRBV2	13	TGTGCCAGCAGCTTAGGGGTGGCCTACGAGCAGTACTTC	CASSLGVAYEQYF
few	TRBJ1-1	-	TRBV7-9	15	TGTGCCAGCAGCATCAGGGGAATGATGAACACTGAAGCTTTCTTT	CASSIRGMMNTEAFF
-	TRBJ2-6	-	TRBV5-1	15	TGCGCCAGCACCAACACGTACTCTGGGGCCAACGTCCTGACTTTC	CASTNTYSGANVLTF
few	TRBJ2-2	-	TRBV2	15	TGTGCCAGCAGCGCGGGCGGGACGGGCGCCGGGGAGCTGTTTTTT	CASSAGGTGAGELFF
-	TRBJ2-1	-	TRBV2	14	TGTGCCAGCAGTGACGGGGACGGAGAAAATGAGCAGTTCTTC	CASSDGDGENEQFF
-	TRBJ2-3	TRBD1	TRBV10-3	15	TGTGCCGGGGGAGTGGGACAGGGAAGCACAGATACGCAGTATTTT	CAGGVGQGSTDTQYF
-	TRBJ2-7	-	TRBV6-6	13	TGTGCCAGCGCCCGGGGGCTCTCGTACGAGCAGTACTTC	CASARGLSYEQYF
-	TRBJ1-3	-	TRBV28	16	TGTGCCAGCAGTTTATTGCCCCCAGGCTCTGGAAACACCATATATTTT	CASSLLPPGSGNTIYF
-	TRBJ1-2	TRBD1	TRBV6-1	15	TGTGCCAGCACCGGGGGGCAGGGGGCGCGGTGGGGCTACACCTTC	CASTGGQGARWGYTF
-	TRBJ2-3	-	TRBV7-3	15	TGTGCCAGCAGCTTCTCAGGGGGGGCCGCAGATACGCAGTATTTT	CASSFSGGAADTQYF
-	TRBJ1-2	TRBD1	TRBV10-3	15	TGTGCCATCAGTGAGCCGGGACAGGGGGGTGGCGGCTACACCTTC	CAISEPGQGGGGYTF
-	TRBJ2-1	TRBD1	TRBV11-3	15	TGTGCCAGCAGCTCGACAGGGGGCCGGGTGAATGAGCAGTTCTTC	CASSSTGGRVNEQFF
-	TRBJ2-2	-	TRBV27	16	TGTGCCAGCAGTCTTTGGGGGGAGCAGAACACCGGGGAGCTGTTTTTT	CASSLWGEQNTGELFF
-	TRBJ2-1	-	TRBV10-3	12	TGTGCCATCAGTAGGGACGGGGATGAGCAGTTCTTC	CAISRDGDEQFF
-	TRBJ2-7	TRBD1	TRBV6-6	15	TGTGCCAGCAGGACCATCTCAGGGGGTCAGTACGAGCAGTACTTC	CASRTISGGQYEQYF
-	TRBJ2-5	TRBD2	TRBV30	16	TGTGCCTGGAGCGTTTGGCCAGCGGGGGGGCAAGAGACCCAGTACTTC	CAWSVWPAGGQETQYF
-	TRBJ1-6	-	TRBV5-5	13	TGTGCCAGCAGCTTTCCCTATAATTCACCCCTCCACTTT	CASSFPYNSPLHF
-	TRBJ2-5	TRBD1	TRBV4-1	16	TGCGCCAGCAGCCCTGGGGGACAGGCGTCCGGAGAGACCCAGTACTTC	CASSPGGQASGETQYF
-	TRBJ1-2	-	TRBV9	15	TGTGCCAGCAGCGTAGGCAGGAACACTAACTATGGCTACACCTTC	CASSVGRNTNYGYTF
-	TRBJ2-7	-	TRBV28	11	TGTGCAACAGCATTCACCTACGAGCAGTACTTC	CATAFTYEQYF
-	TRBJ1-1	-	TRBV7-9	14	TGTGCCAGCAGCGCGGACAGCATGAACACTGAAGCTTTCTTT	CASSADSMNTEAFF
-	TRBJ2-2	-	TRBV29-1	11	TGCAGCGCCTATAACACCGGGGAGCTGTTTTTT	CSAYNTGELFF
-	TRBJ1-3	-	TRBV5-5	14	TGTGCCAGCAGCACCATGAGCTCTGGAAACACCATATATTTT	CASSTMSSGNTIYF
few	TRBJ1-6	-	TRBV6-1	14	TGTGCCAGCAGTGAAATCAGGGACAATTCACCCCTCCACTTT	CASSEIRDNSPLHF
-	TRBJ2-1	-	TRBV7-2	13	TGTGCCAGCAGCCCCGGCTCCTACAATGAGCAGTTCTTC	CASSPGSYNEQFF
-	TRBJ1-2	TRBD1	TRBV11-2	15	TGTGCCAGCAGCGGGGACAGGGGGCCGGTGAAAGGCTACACCTTC	CASSGDRGPVKGYTF
-	TRBJ1-5	-	TRBV19	16	TGTGCCAGTAGTGCGGAGAGTAGGAAAGTAAATCAGCCCCAGCATTTT	CASSAESRKVNQPQHF
-	TRBJ2-2	-	TRBV10-1	14	TGCGCCAGCAGCCCCGGTACCAACCACGGGGAGCTGTTTTTT	CASSPGTNHGELFF
-	TRBJ1-4	-	TRBV18	15	TGTGCCAGCTCGCCCACTGCTGACGGGAATGAAAAACTGTTTTTT	CASSPTADGNEKLFF
-	TRBJ1-2	-	TRBV28	19	TGTGCCAGCAGTTTATTGGGGCAGGGGCATGGGTCAGTAAACTATGGCTACACCTTC	CASSLLGQGHGSVNYGYTF
-	TRBJ1-4	TRBD1	TRBV18	14	TGTGCCAGCTCACGTGGGACAGGGGATGAAAAACTGTTTTTT	CASSRGTGDEKLFF
-	TRBJ1-4	-	TRBV7-2	13	TGTGCCAGCAGCCTCTGGGAAGGGGTAAAACTGTTTTTT	CASSLWEGVKLFF
-	TRBJ1-2	TRBD1	TRBV5-6	16	TGTGCCAGCAGCTTTTGGGACAGACTCGTCAACTATGGCTACACCTTC	CASSFWDRLVNYGYTF
-	TRBJ1-6	-	TRBV4-3	15	TGCGCCAGCAGCCAAGATTTGGCAGGGTATTCACCCCTCCACTTT	CASSQDLAGYSPLHF
-	TRBJ2-7	-	TRBV28	13	TGTGCCAGCAGTTTAGGCAGGGTCTACGAGCAGTACTTC	CASSLGRVYEQYF
-	TRBJ2-7	TRBD2	TRBV10-3	13	TGTGCCATCGGTCGGGGGGGCTCCTACGAGCAGTACTTC	CAIGRGGSYEQYF
-	TRBJ2-3	-	TRBV18	14	TGTGCCAGCTCACCACCGGGGCGCACAGATACGCAGTATTTT	CASSPPGRTDTQYF